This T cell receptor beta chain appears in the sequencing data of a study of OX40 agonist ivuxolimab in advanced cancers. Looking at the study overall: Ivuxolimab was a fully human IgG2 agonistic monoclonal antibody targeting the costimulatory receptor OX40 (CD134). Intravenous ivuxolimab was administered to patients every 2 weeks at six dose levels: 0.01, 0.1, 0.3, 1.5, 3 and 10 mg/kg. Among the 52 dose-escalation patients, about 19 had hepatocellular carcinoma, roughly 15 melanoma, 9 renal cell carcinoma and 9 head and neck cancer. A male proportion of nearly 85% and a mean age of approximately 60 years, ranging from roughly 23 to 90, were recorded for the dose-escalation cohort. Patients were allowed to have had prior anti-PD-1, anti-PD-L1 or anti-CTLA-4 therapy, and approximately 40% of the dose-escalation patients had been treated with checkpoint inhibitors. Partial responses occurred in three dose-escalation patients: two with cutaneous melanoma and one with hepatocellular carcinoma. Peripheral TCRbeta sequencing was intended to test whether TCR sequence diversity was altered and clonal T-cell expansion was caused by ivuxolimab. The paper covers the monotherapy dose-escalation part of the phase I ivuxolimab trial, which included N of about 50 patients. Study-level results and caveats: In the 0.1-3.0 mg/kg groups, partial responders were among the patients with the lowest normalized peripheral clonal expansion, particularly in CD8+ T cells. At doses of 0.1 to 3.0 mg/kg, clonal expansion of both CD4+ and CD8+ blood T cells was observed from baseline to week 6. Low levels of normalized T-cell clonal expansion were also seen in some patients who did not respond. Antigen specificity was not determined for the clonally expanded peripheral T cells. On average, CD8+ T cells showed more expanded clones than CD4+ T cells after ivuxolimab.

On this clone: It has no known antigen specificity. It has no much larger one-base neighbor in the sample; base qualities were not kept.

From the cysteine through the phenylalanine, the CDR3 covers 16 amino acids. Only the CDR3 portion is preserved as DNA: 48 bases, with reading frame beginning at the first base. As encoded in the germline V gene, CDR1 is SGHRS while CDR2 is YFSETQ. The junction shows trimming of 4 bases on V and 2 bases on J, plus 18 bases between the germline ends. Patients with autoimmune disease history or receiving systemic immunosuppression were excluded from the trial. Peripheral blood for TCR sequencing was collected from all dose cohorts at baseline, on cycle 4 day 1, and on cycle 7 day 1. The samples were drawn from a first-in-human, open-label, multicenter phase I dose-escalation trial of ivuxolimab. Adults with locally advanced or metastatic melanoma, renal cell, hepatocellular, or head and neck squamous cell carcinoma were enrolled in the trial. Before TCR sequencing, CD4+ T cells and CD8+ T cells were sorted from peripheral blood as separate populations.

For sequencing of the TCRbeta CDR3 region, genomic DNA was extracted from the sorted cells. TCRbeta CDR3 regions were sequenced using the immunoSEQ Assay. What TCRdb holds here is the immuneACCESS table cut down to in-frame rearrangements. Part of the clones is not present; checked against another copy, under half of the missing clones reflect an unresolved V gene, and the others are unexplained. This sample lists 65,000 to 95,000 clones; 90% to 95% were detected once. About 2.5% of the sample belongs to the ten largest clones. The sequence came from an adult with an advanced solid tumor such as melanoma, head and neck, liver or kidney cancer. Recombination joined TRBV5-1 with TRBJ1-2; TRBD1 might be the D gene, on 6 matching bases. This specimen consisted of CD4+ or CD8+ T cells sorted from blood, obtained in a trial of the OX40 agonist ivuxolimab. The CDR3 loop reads CASSPDPTRGNYGYTF. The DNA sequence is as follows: TGCGCCAGCAGCCCCGACCCAACCAGGGGAAACTATGGCTACACCTTC.